This entry features one TCR beta chain sequence. The antigen is unknown. Here immunoSEQ multiplex PCR was the method, and the copy in TCRdb shows in-frame clones only, minus some. The repertoire holds about 100,000 clones, with about 87% as singletons. This record comes from a study of T cell responses to AZD1222 COVID-19 vaccine. Study observations and caveats: There were repertoire samples only from the period after the peak T cell response.

Looked up from germline, CDR1 is SNHLY and CDR2 is FYNNEI. The V gene end was trimmed by 5 bases and the J gene end by 4 bases; junction bases not matched to a gene: 1. The CDR3 runs to 13 residues. This sequence joins TRBV2 and TRBJ2-5; 10 bases map to TRBD1. This clonotype was obtained from an adult in good health. This specimen was peripheral blood, taken on day 0 of MenACWY control vaccination. The CDR3 loop is CASSRDRGETQYF. The CDR3 nucleotides read TGTGCCAGCAGTAGGGACAGGGGAGAGACCCAGTACTTC.